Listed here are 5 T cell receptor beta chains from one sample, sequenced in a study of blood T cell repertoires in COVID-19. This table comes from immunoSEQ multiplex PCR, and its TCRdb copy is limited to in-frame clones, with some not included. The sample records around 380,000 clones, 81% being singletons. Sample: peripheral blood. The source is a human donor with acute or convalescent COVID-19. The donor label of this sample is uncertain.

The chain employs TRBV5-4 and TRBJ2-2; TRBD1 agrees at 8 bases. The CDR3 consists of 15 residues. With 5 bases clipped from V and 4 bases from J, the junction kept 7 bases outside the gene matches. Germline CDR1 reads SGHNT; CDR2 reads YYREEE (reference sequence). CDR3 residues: CASSPGGQGTGELFF. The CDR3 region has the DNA TGTGCCAGCAGTCCAGGGGGCCAAGGCACCGGGGAGCTGTTTTTT.

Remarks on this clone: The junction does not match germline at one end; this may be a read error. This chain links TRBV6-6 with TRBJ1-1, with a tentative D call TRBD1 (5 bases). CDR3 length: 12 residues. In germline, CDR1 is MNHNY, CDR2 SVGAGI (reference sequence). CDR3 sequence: CASSYDDIYRRF. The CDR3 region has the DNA TGTGCCAGCAGTTACGATGATATATACAGGCGGTTT.

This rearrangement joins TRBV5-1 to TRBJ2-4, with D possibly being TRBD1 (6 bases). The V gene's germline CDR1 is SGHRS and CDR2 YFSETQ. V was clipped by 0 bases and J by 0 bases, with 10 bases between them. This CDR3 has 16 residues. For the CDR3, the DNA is TGCGCCAGCAGCTTGGAATCAGGGGCAGCCAAAAACATTCAGTACTTC. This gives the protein CASSLESGAAKNIQYF.

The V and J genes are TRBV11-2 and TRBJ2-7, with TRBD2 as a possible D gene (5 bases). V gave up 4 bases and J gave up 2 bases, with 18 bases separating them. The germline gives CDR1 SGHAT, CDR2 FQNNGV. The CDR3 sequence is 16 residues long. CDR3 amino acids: CASSSGGPREPYEQYF. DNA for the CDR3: TGTGCCAGCAGCTCCGGAGGTCCACGGGAACCCTACGAGCAGTACTTC. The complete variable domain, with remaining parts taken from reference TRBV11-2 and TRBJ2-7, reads EAGVAQSPRYKIIEKRQSVAFWCNPISGHATLYWYQQILGQGPKLLIQFQNNGVVDDSQLPKDRFSAERLKGVDSTLKIQPAKLEDSAVYLCASSSGGPREPYEQYFGPGTRLTVT.

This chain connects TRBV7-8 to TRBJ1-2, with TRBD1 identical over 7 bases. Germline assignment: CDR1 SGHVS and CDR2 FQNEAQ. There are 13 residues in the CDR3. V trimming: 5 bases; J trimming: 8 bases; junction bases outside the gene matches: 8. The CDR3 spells CASSADRAVGYTF. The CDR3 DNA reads TGTGCCAGCAGCGCAGACAGGGCGGTCGGCTACACCTTC. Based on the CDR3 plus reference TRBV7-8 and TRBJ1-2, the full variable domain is GAGVSQSPRYKVAKRGQDVALRCDPISGHVSLFWYQQALGQGPEFLTYFQNEAQLDKSGLPSDRFFAERPEGSVSTLKIQRTQQEDSAVYLCASSADRAVGYTFGSGTRLTVV.